This T cell receptor (beta chain) was sequenced during a study of blood T cell repertoires in COVID-19. Whole-study context: Researchers got acute and convalescent COVID-19 samples from the United States, Italy and Spain.

Clones were read by immunoSEQ multiplex PCR, and TCRdb kept only the in-frame ones, dropping some. The data hold approximately 150,000 clones, with roughly nine tenths observed a single time. This clone came up a few times. The receptor comes from a human donor in a cohort sampled during active COVID-19. Sequencing used peripheral blood.

The DNA for the CDR3 is TGCGCCAGCAGCCTGTGGACAGGGGCTGGAAATGAGCAGTTCTTC. Residues: CASSLWTGAGNEQFF. V gene TRBV5-1 combines with J gene TRBJ2-1, with 9 bases fitting TRBD1. Germline CDR1 is SGHRS and CDR2 is YFSETQ. The CDR3 is made up of 15 amino acids. V was pared by 4 bases and J by 7 bases, with 9 bases of the junction left unmatched.